This record covers a single T cell receptor (beta chain). Its antigen remains unidentified. Per-nucleotide qualities are absent, and no much larger clonotype sits a single base away. The data are from a study of CD8 T cells in ankylosing spondylitis (dated by TCRdb to about 2017). About the full investigation: The study profiled T cell receptor beta repertoires in healthy donors and ankylosing spondylitis patients to find disease-linked TCR variants. The full study cohort comprised around 25 ankylosing spondylitis patients and roughly 110 healthy donors. Peripheral blood was sampled, and synovial fluid was also collected from ankylosing spondylitis patients.

Its CDR3 holds 15 amino acids, cysteine through phenylalanine. Left in the record is the CDR3 DNA by itself, 45 bases read in frame from the first base. The germline ends are 21 bases apart after V is trimmed by 6 bases and J by 7 bases. Overall study results and their limits: Blood from ankylosing spondylitis patients appeared to be characterized by a TCR beta motif made up of several highly homologous amino acid variants. Some of the motif variants had been reported before in the synovial fluid and blood of reactive arthritis patients, a finding that suggests common disease-initiation mechanisms. According to the report, matched synovial fluid samples from ankylosing spondylitis patients were significantly enriched for the disease-linked clones. The disease-linked clones showed a CD8+ phenotype and occurred at relatively low frequencies in peripheral blood.

The run used an Illumina HiSeq 2500. Quantitative 5'-RACE with molecular barcodes was used to prepare TCR beta libraries. The authors processed their data as follows. A new computational method based on a probabilistic model of VDJ rearrangement was used to identify disease-linked TCR variants. TCRdb took the public reads, trimmed them with fastp at Q25, ran MiXCR for clone calling and kept in-frame beta chains. Rows with one shared CDR3 protein collapse into an entry with the most common genes and DNA. The V and J calls, along with clone size, are taken from TCRdb and not from the paper's own processing. The sample table holds about 250,000 distinct CDR3 sequences, of which over 9.5% were seen once. 2.5% to 3% of the sample goes to the ten largest clones.

The rearranged segments are TRBV12-3 or TRBV12-4 and TRBJ1-2, with TRBD1 as a weak D call on 6 bases. The sequence was obtained from a male donor with ankylosing spondylitis or in good health (not recorded which). Sequencing used blood, either unsorted or a sorted T cell fraction (not recorded which). The bases read TGTGCCAGCAGCCCCCGACGTCCCAGGGGCGTTGGCTACACCTTC. The translation is CASSPRRPRGVGYTF.